Described below is a single T cell receptor beta chain sequence and its context. In the original workflow: Cell counts per sample came from amplifying reference gene primers. Measured with immunoSEQ multiplex PCR; TCRdb has only the in-frame clones, and not every one. The V and J calls and clone size were taken over from that table, and D and trimming were inferred from the DNA. This sample has some 300,000 clones, with 88% found just once. These data come from a study of blood T cell repertoires in COVID-19. Study-wide context: Samples taken during acute and convalescent COVID-19 were collected in the United States, Italy and Spain.

This CDR3 has 14 residues. The germline gives CDR1 SGHRS, CDR2 YFSETQ. V lost 4 bases and J lost 0, with 10 bases in between. The receptor was derived from a woman aged 25 to 45 who had recovered from COVID-19. The sequenced sample consisted of PBMCs or T cells enriched from blood (not recorded which). This sequence joins TRBV5-1 and TRBJ2-5, with D perhaps matching TRBD2 (5 bases). This CDR3 is CASSLSAHQETQYF. As DNA, the CDR3 is TGCGCCAGCAGCCTTAGCGCCCACCAAGAGACCCAGTACTTC. The full variable domain, completed using reference TRBV5-1 and TRBJ2-5, is KAGVTQTPRYLIKTRGQQVTLSCSPISGHRSVSWYQQTPGQGLQFLFEYFSETQRNKGNFPGRFSGRQFSNSRSEMNVSTLELGDSALYLCASSLSAHQETQYFGPGTRLLVL.